This T cell receptor beta chain was found in a study of cytomegalovirus exposure and HLA in healthy donors. About the research overall: An earlier analysis found 120 million or so unique TCR beta sequences from approximately 190 million T cells.

The CDR3 extends over 16 amino acids. Study-wide results and caveats: HLA alleles were associated with 16,951 TCR beta sequences in a later analysis at 0.05 false discovery rate.

Vbeta (60) and Jbeta (13) primers were used in the PCR. Some clones are missing from TCRdb's copy, which holds only in-frame ones; the method was immunoSEQ multiplex PCR. Of about 160,000 clones listed, 70% to 80% are singletons. Concerning this clone itself: Its antigen is as yet unknown.

Material: PBMCs. This receptor was taken from a human donor in good health. V and J are TRBV1 and TRBJ2-1; the table names TRBD2, a call not compared with the DNA. TRBV1 is a documented pseudogene. This CDR3 reads CTSSILRGAFYNEQFF. In nucleotides, the CDR3 is TGCACCAGCAGCATTCTTCGGGGGGCCTTTTACAATGAGCAGTTCTTC.